One sample yielded the 5 T cell receptor beta chains listed below, sequenced in a study of blood T cell repertoires in COVID-19. Clones were read by immunoSEQ multiplex PCR, and TCRdb kept only the in-frame ones, dropping some. The data hold just under 250,000 clones, with around 88% observed a single time. What was sequenced was PBMCs or T cells enriched from blood (not recorded which). Source of these receptors: a woman under 40 who had recovered from COVID-19.

The chain links TRBV29-1 to TRBJ1-2; a weak D match, TRBD1 (5 bases). V was pared by 5 bases and J by 3 bases, with 10 bases between. CDR1 and CDR2 from the germline V gene are SQVTM and ANQGSEA. The CDR3 runs 12 residues. CDR3 protein: CSVLGQDYGYTF. CDR3 DNA sequence: TGCAGCGTTCTGGGGCAGGACTATGGCTACACCTTC.

The rearrangement links TRBV7-9 to TRBJ1-2; TRBD1 matches at 7 bases. The CDR3 runs to 15 residues. Per germline, CDR1 SEHNR and CDR2 FQNEAQ (reference sequence). V shed 5 bases and J 11 bases; nucleotides not matched to a gene: 17. CDR3 DNA: TGTGCCAGCAGCCCCTGGGACAGCCAACCCCGAGGGTACACCTTC. It translates to CASSPWDSQPRGYTF.

The chain uses TRBV6-5 and TRBJ1-2, with 7 bases that match TRBD1. Trimming took 8 bases from V and 2 from J; bases not matched to a gene: 11. The CDR3 length is 15 residues. Germline V CDR1 and CDR2: MNHEY, SVGAGI. CDR3 loop: CASALDRVGNYGYTF. CDR3 nucleotide sequence: TGTGCCAGCGCCCTCGACAGGGTCGGGAACTATGGCTACACCTTC.

This chain connects TRBV19 to TRBJ1-2, with D possibly being TRBD1 (5 bases). This CDR3 region has 14 residues. V dropped 2 bases and J dropped 4 bases, with 11 bases sitting between them. The germline CDR1 and CDR2 sequences are LNHDA and SQIVND (reference sequence). In DNA form, the CDR3 reads TGTGCCAGTAGTATACCCCTGGACACCTATGGCTACACCTTC. It encodes CASSIPLDTYGYTF.

The chain has TRBV28 and TRBJ2-7; D not certain. Trimming cost V 10 bases and J 1 base, with 8 bases left between them. This CDR3 is built from 11 residues. Germline V gene sequence: CDR1 MDHEN, CDR2 SYDVKM. This CDR3 is CATHYSYEQYF. Written as DNA, the CDR3 is TGTGCCACACATTATTCCTACGAGCAGTACTTC.